The 20 T cell receptor beta chains listed next were all sequenced from one sample in a study of T cells of healthy individuals. MiXCR was run by TCRdb on the 5' RACE reads, yielding one entry per CDR3 protein. The repertoire holds about 100,000 distinct CDR3 sequences, with approximately 16% as singletons. The receptors come from a human donor in good health.

This clonotype was seen a handful of times. This rearrangement joins TRBV12-5 to TRBJ2-1; D gene unclear. The CDR3 runs to 13 residues. CDR1 is LGHNT and CDR2 is FRNRAP in the germline V gene. V lost 7 bases to trimming and J lost 6 bases, with 13 bases between them. The CDR3 sequence: CASATGPSNEQFF. CDR3 DNA: TGTGCTAGTGCCACTGGTCCAAGCAATGAGCAGTTCTTC. The variable domain in full, completed from reference TRBV12-5 and TRBJ2-1, reads DARVTQTPRHKVTEMGQEVTMRCQPILGHNTVFWYRQTMMQGLELLAYFRNRAPLDDSGMPKDRFSAEMPDATLATLKIQPSEPRDSAVYFCASATGPSNEQFFGPGTRLTVL.

This clonotype was counted at least ten times. This chain links TRBV21-1 with TRBJ1-6. TRBV21-1 is a listed pseudogene. CDR3 size: 16 residues. The CDR3 coding sequence is TGTGCCAGCAGCACTCTAACCAAGCGCAATAATTCACCCCTCCACTTT. Its translation: CASSTLTKRNNSPLHF.

Ten or more counts support this clonotype. The chain uses TRBV28 and TRBJ2-5; a possible D gene is TRBD1 (7 bases). V was clipped by 5 bases and J by 4 bases, with 17 bases between them. Per the germline V gene, CDR1 is MDHEN and CDR2 is SYDVKM. The CDR3 sequence is 15 residues long. This CDR3 reads CASSPTGEVGETQYF. DNA for the CDR3: TGTGCCAGCAGTCCTACAGGGGAGGTCGGAGAGACCCAGTACTTC. The full variable domain, in which reference TRBV28 and TRBJ2-5 provide the parts outside the CDR3, is DVKVTQSSRYLVKRTGEKVFLECVQDMDHENMFWYRQDPGLGLRLIYFSYDVKMKEKGDIPEGYSVSREKKERFSLILESASTNQTSMYLCASSPTGEVGETQYFGPGTRLLVL.

This clonotype has only a few counts. CDR3 nucleotides: TGCGCCAGCAGCGGAGGGAGGAACGTAGGCGAGACCCAGTACTTC. It is translated as CASSGGRNVGETQYF. The rearrangement uses TRBV5-1 and TRBJ2-5, with D possibly being TRBD2 (6 bases). Trimming cost V 4 bases and J 5 bases, with 18 bases left between them. The CDR3 extends over 15 amino acids. CDR1 and CDR2 from the germline V gene are SGHRS and YFSETQ.

As concerns this clonotype: A clone one base away is much larger, so this may be a read error. The V and J genes are TRBV9 and TRBJ2-6; a possible D gene is TRBD1 (6 bases). The CDR3 has 15 residues. Trimming removed 4 bases from V and 0 bases from J, with 8 bases in between. From germline, CDR1 is SGDLS and CDR2 YYNGEE. CDR3 amino acids: CASSLQGSGANVLTF. CDR3 nucleotides: TGTGCCAGCAGCTTACAGGGCTCTGGGGCCAACGTCCTGACTTTC.

This clonotype was observed a single time. This chain connects TRBV5-5 to TRBJ2-7; the match to TRBD1 covers 7 bases. The CDR3 is 14 residues long. The trim removed 0 bases at V and 4 bases at J, leaving 4 bases unmatched. The germline V gene encodes CDR1 SGHKS and CDR2 YYEKEE (reference sequence). The CDR3 nucleotides read TGTGCCAGCAGCTTGGAACAGGGGATTTACGAGCAGTACTTC. Translating it yields CASSLEQGIYEQYF.

This chain links TRBV6-2 or TRBV6-3 with TRBJ2-2, with a weak D call TRBD2 (6 bases). V lost 5 bases and J lost 6, with 16 bases in between. CDR1 is MNHEY and CDR2 is SVGEGT in the germline V gene. The CDR3 extends over 15 amino acids. The CDR3 here is CASSLDPGGAGELFF. DNA of the CDR3: TGTGCCAGCAGTCTCGACCCCGGAGGGGCCGGGGAGCTGTTTTTT.

The table lists this clonotype with a count of one. The genes are TRBV4-3 and TRBJ1-4; D is unclear. The germline V gene encodes CDR1 LGHNA and CDR2 YSLEER. V lost 4 bases and J lost 3, with 15 bases in between. The CDR3 totals 16 residues. Here the CDR3 reads CASSRNLVAANEKLFF. The CDR3 nucleotides read TGCGCCAGCAGCCGTAACCTAGTCGCAGCTAATGAAAAACTGTTTTTT.

The gene calls are TRBV28 and TRBJ2-5; 11 bases line up with TRBD2. Losses at the gene ends were 3 bases for V and 6 bases for J; bases not matched to a gene: 6. The CDR3 extends over 15 amino acids. Germline assignment: CDR1 MDHEN and CDR2 SYDVKM. The CDR3 nucleotides are TGTGCCAGCAGTTTCATTAGCGGGAGGGCAAAGACCCAGTACTTC. Encoded protein: CASSFISGRAKTQYF.

This chain links TRBV20-1 with TRBJ1-2; 8 bases fit TRBD1. Germline loops: CDR1 DFQATT, CDR2 SNEGSKA (reference sequence). The junction had 10 bases not matched to a gene; V was cut back by 0 bases and J by 13 bases. The CDR3 covers 13 residues. This CDR3 is CSARDSRQGRCTF. CDR3 nucleotide sequence: TGCAGTGCTAGAGATTCAAGACAGGGGCGTTGCACCTTC.

This chain uses TRBV5-1 with TRBJ2-4; the D is unclear. CDR3 length: 13 amino acids. Per the germline V gene, CDR1 is SGHRS and CDR2 is YFSETQ. The V gene lost 4 bases and the J gene lost 8 bases, with 13 bases spanning the gap. DNA for the CDR3: TGCGCCAGCAGCCCCTCCGTAGCCGACATTCAGTACTTC. It yields the protein CASSPSVADIQYF.

The V and J genes are TRBV24-1 and TRBJ2-1; no definite D call. Germline loops: CDR1 KGHDR, CDR2 SFDVKD. V was cut by 2 bases and J by 6 bases, with 13 bases left in between. The CDR3 totals 15 residues. The CDR3 here is CATSDSTHLTNEQFF. In nucleotides, the CDR3 is TGTGCCACCAGTGATTCCACTCACCTTACCAATGAGCAGTTCTTC.

This clonotype was recorded at least ten times. This chain joins TRBV3-1 and TRBJ1-2; D uncertain. Germline CDR1 and CDR2: LGHDT and YNNKEL (reference sequence). There are 14 residues in the CDR3. Between the trimmed V and J ends, which lost 0 bases and 4 bases, there was a span of 9 bases. CDR3 sequence: CASSQDLPPYGYTF. For the CDR3, the DNA is TGTGCCAGCAGCCAAGATCTTCCCCCCTATGGCTACACCTTC.

The chain recombines TRBV24-1 with TRBJ2-3; 8 nucleotides align to TRBD2. The germline V gene encodes CDR1 KGHDR and CDR2 SFDVKD. The CDR3 consists of 16 residues. The V gene end was trimmed by 5 bases and the J gene end by 3 bases; junction bases not matched to a gene: 9. The CDR3 DNA sequence: TGTGCCACCAGTGGGTACGCGGGAGGAACTACAGATACGCAGTATTTT. Amino acids: CATSGYAGGTTDTQYF.

The J gene is TRBJ2-7, the V gene TRBV20-1; 8 nucleotides line up with TRBD2. Germline V gives CDR1 DFQATT, CDR2 SNEGSKA (reference sequence). There are 16 residues in the CDR3. The junction had 10 bases not matched to a gene; V was cut back by 3 bases and J by 0 bases. The CDR3 sequence: CSARRKWSGSSYEQYF. The CDR3 coding sequence is TGCAGTGCTAGGAGGAAATGGAGCGGGAGCTCCTACGAGCAGTACTTC.

This chain connects TRBV28 to TRBJ1-2; tentatively, D is TRBD1 (5 bases). CDR1 is MDHEN and CDR2 is SYDVKM in the germline V gene. V lost 4 bases and J lost 8, with 11 bases in between. This CDR3 region has 12 residues. CDR3 nucleotide sequence: TGTGCCAGCAGTTCCCCGGGGGGAGGCTACACCTTC. It translates to CASSSPGGGYTF.

With respect to this clonotype: The germline gene is not matched at one end of the junction; a read error may be the cause. The chain carries TRBV19 and TRBJ1-5; D may be TRBD1 (6 bases). Germline CDR1 and CDR2: LNHDA and SQIVND (reference sequence). The CDR3 loop spans 14 amino acids. CDR3 sequence (DNA): TGTGCCAGTAGTCCGGACAGAACCAATCAGACCCAGCATTTT. The encoded protein is CASSPDRTNQTQHF.

Concerning this clonotype itself: Just one base apart from a much larger clone, this may be a read error. The chain is built from TRBV5-6 and TRBJ2-1; TRBD1 is a possible D gene (5 bases). The germline gives CDR1 SGHDT, CDR2 YYEEEE. There are 16 residues in the CDR3. V lost 1 base to trimming and J lost 6 bases, with 17 bases between them. CDR3 residues: CASSLSSDSPSNEQFF. In nucleotides, the CDR3 is TGTGCCAGCAGCTTGTCGTCTGACAGCCCCTCCAATGAGCAGTTCTTC.

The CDR3 sequence: CASRGQQETQYF. The DNA of the CDR3 is TGTGCCAGCAGAGGACAGCAAGAGACCCAGTACTTC. V is TRBV2 and J is TRBJ2-5; D possibly corresponds to TRBD1 (6 bases). The CDR3 totals 12 residues. Trimming removed 6 bases from V and 2 bases from J, with 7 bases in between. The germline V gene encodes CDR1 SNHLY and CDR2 FYNNEI.

This clonotype was recorded at least ten times. The chain uses TRBV5-1 and TRBJ2-5, with TRBD2 matching over 14 bases. The V gene end was trimmed by 4 bases and the J gene end by 4 bases; junction bases not matched to a gene: 12. The CDR3 is made up of 18 amino acids. Per germline, CDR1 SGHRS and CDR2 YFSETQ. The CDR3 DNA is TGCGCCAGCAGCCCCCGACTAGCGGGAGGGCCTAAAGGAGAGACCCAGTACTTC. Encoded protein: CASSPRLAGGPKGETQYF.